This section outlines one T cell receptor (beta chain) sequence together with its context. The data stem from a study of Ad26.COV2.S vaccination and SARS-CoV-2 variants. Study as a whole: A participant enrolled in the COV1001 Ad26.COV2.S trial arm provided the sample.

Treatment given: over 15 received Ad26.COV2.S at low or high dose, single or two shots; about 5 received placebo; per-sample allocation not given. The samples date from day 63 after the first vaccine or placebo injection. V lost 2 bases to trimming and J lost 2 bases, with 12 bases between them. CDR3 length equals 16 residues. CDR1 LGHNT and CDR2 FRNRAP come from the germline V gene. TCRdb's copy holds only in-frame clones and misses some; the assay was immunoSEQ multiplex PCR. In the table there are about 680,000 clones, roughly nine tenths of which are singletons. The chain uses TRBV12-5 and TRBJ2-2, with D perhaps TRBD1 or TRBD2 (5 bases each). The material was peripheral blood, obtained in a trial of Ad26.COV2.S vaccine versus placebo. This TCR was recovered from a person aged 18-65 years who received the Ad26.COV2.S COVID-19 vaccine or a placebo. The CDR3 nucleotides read TGTGCTAGTGGTTTGTCCCCCGGGACCAACACCGGGGAGCTGTTTTTT. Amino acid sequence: CASGLSPGTNTGELFF.